A single sample is the source of the 2 T cell receptor beta chains below, sequenced in a study of cytomegalovirus exposure and HLA in healthy donors. 13 Jbeta primers and 60 Vbeta primers were used for the PCR. The assay was immunoSEQ multiplex PCR, and TCRdb's table has in-frame clones only and misses some. This table has fewer than 200,000 clones, around four fifths appearing once. The sequencing input was PBMCs. The source of these receptors is a man aged 35 to 55 in good health and CMV-seropositive.

The V call is TRBV7-9, the J call TRBJ2-1; 9 bases are a match to TRBD2. Germline assignment: CDR1 SEHNR and CDR2 FQNEAQ (reference sequence). The CDR3 totals 14 residues. Trimming took 2 bases from V and 6 from J; bases not matched to a gene: 2. CDR3 nucleotide sequence: TGTGCCAGCAGCTTATCTAGCGGGGCCAATGAGCAGTTCTTC. Its protein product is CASSLSSGANEQFF.

The rearrangement joins TRBV6-1 to TRBJ2-1; TRBD2 agrees at 9 bases. Germline V CDR1 and CDR2: MNHNS, SASEGT. The V segment lost 4 bases and the J segment 4 bases; nucleotides outside the gene matches: 5. This CDR3 is 15 amino acids long. CDR3 in DNA: TGTGCCAGCAGTGTAGCGGGGGCGAATTACAATGAGCAGTTCTTC. Translating it yields CASSVAGANYNEQFF.